The 27 T cell receptor beta chains given below trace back to one sample, sequenced in a study of identical twins. TCRdb re-analysed the 5' RACE reads in MiXCR, keeping a single row per CDR3 protein. The sample holds 1,800,000 or so distinct CDR3 sequences, about 31% seen once. Input material: cord blood. These receptors all stem from a newborn girl in good health.

This clonotype was detected a few times. The chain carries TRBV4-2 and TRBJ2-1; 13 bases match TRBD2. The CDR3 runs 18 residues. V shed 4 bases, J shed 0 bases, and the junction held 6 bases outside the gene matches. Germline CDR1 LGHNA, CDR2 YNFKEQ. The CDR3 sequence is CASSPTSGGVSSYNEQFF. CDR3 bases: TGTGCCAGCAGCCCCACTAGCGGGGGGGTTAGCTCCTACAATGAGCAGTTCTTC.

This clonotype has a count of ten or more. The chain links TRBV10-3 to TRBJ2-3; D not certain. Germline CDR1 reads ENHRY; CDR2 reads SYGVKD. Trimming shortened V by 5 bases and J by 2 bases, and 5 bases separated the two germline ends. The CDR3 is made up of 12 amino acids. The CDR3 DNA reads TGTGCCATCAGTAAAAACACAGATACGCAGTATTTT. It yields the protein CAISKNTDTQYF.

The chain employs TRBV11-3 and TRBJ2-3; D is ambiguous. The CDR3 is 15 residues long. V lost 3 bases, J lost 0 bases, and 10 bases lay in between. The germline gives CDR1 SGHNT, CDR2 YENEEA. The CDR3 region has the DNA TGTGCCAGCAGCTTTACCGGATCTAGCACAGATACGCAGTATTTT. Translation gives CASSFTGSSTDTQYF. The full variable domain, rest sourced from reference TRBV11-3 and TRBJ2-3, is EAGVVQSPRYKIIEKKQPVAFWCNPISGHNTLYWYLQNLGQGPELLIRYENEEAVDDSQLPKDRFSAERLKGVDSTLKIQPAELGDSAVYLCASSFTGSSTDTQYFGPGTRLTVL.

The CDR3 reads CAWSVLKAVPSGYTF. CDR3 DNA: TGTGCCTGGAGTGTACTAAAGGCAGTCCCTAGTGGCTACACCTTC. The rearrangement uses TRBV30 and TRBJ1-2; D unclear. Germline CDR1 is GTSNPN and CDR2 is SVGIG (reference sequence). The CDR3 spans 15 residues. The V end lost 0 bases, the J end lost 7 bases, and 18 bases lay between the germline ends. Combining the CDR3 with reference TRBV30 and TRBJ1-2 gives the whole variable domain SQTIHQWPATLVQPVGSPLSLECTVEGTSNPNLYWYRQAAGRGLQLLFYSVGIGQISSEVPQNLSASRPQDRQFILSSKKLLLSDSGFYLCAWSVLKAVPSGYTFGSGTRLTVV.

This clonotype was seen many times. The chain uses TRBV5-1 and TRBJ1-1; D remains ambiguous. Germline V CDR1 and CDR2: SGHRS, YFSETQ. V lost 2 bases and J 0 bases, leaving 5 bases between the germline ends. CDR3 length: 13 amino acids. CDR3 region: CASSFQLNTEAFF. The DNA of the CDR3 is TGCGCCAGCAGCTTTCAGCTGAACACTGAAGCTTTCTTT.

V and J are TRBV20-1 and TRBJ2-1; no definite D call. CDR1 and CDR2 from the germline V gene are DFQATT and SNEGSKA (reference sequence). The CDR3 spans 16 residues. V was cut by 0 bases and J by 0 bases, with 12 bases left in between. The CDR3 protein is CSARDERSSSYNEQFF. The DNA of the CDR3 is TGCAGTGCTAGAGATGAGAGATCTAGCTCCTACAATGAGCAGTTCTTC.

This chain joins TRBV15 and TRBJ2-1, with 7 bases that match TRBD2. J was trimmed by 12 bases and V by 1 base; bases with no gene match: 12. The CDR3 has 15 residues. The germline gives CDR1 LNHNV, CDR2 YYDKDF (reference sequence). The CDR3 region is CATSRASGEGFGQFF. The CDR3 region has the DNA TGTGCCACCAGCAGAGCTAGCGGAGAGGGGTTCGGGCAGTTCTTC. The full variable domain, completed using reference TRBV15 and TRBJ2-1, is DAMVIQNPRYQVTQFGKPVTLSCSQTLNHNVMYWYQQKSSQAPKLLFHYYDKDFNNEADTPDNFQSRRPNTSFCFLDIRSPGLGDTAMYLCATSRASGEGFGQFFGPGTRLTVL.

This clonotype appeared a few times. The V call is TRBV27, the J call TRBJ1-5, with 7 bases identical to TRBD1. Germline loops: CDR1 MNHEY, CDR2 SMNVEV (reference sequence). The CDR3 contains 16 residues. The V gene end was trimmed by 3 bases and the J gene end by 4 bases; junction bases not matched to a gene: 9. The CDR3 sequence: CASSFPDRPPNQPQHF. The CDR3 DNA sequence: TGTGCCAGCAGTTTCCCGGACAGGCCCCCTAATCAGCCCCAGCATTTT.

There are a few counts of this clonotype. V usage is TRBV5-1 and J usage is TRBJ1-4; D is ambiguous. V dropped 4 bases and J dropped 6 bases, with 13 bases sitting between them. Germline values: CDR1 SGHRS, CDR2 YFSETQ. CDR3 length: 14 amino acids. CDR3 nucleotide sequence: TGCGCCAGCAGCGGACGGGGAGTAGATGAAAAACTGTTTTTT. Translated, it gives CASSGRGVDEKLFF.

This clonotype was counted a few times. The junction shows a germline mismatch at one end, possibly a read error. The genes are TRBV20-1 and TRBJ1-1; 10 nucleotides agree with TRBD1. There are 17 residues in the CDR3. The V gene's germline CDR1 is DFQATT and CDR2 SNEGSKA (reference sequence). DNA of the CDR3: TGCAGTGCTAGGCATAGACAGGGGGCGAGGGTTAACACTGGAGCTTTCTTT. Its translation is CSARHRQGARVNTGAFF.

This clonotype was counted between two and nine times. This chain links TRBV28 with TRBJ2-7; 7 bases are shared with TRBD1. Trimming cost V 7 bases and J 5 bases; bases outside gene matches: 14. Per germline, CDR1 MDHEN and CDR2 SYDVKM. This CDR3 is built from 15 residues. This chain's CDR3 is CASISSGGPRDEQYF. CDR3 nucleotides: TGTGCCAGCATCTCTTCAGGGGGACCGAGGGACGAGCAGTACTTC.

This clonotype has more than one count but fewer than ten. CDR3 in amino acids: CAISGLTNEQFF. The CDR3 DNA reads TGTGCCATCAGTGGCCTCACCAATGAGCAGTTCTTC. V is TRBV10-3 and J is TRBJ2-1; D remains unclear. This CDR3 region has 12 residues. The V end lost 4 bases, the J end lost 6 bases, and 7 bases lay between the germline ends. Germline V gives CDR1 ENHRY, CDR2 SYGVKD.

V usage is TRBV7-9 and J usage is TRBJ1-1; no clear D gene. The CDR3 spans 16 residues. The ends were cut back, 0 bases at V and 2 bases at J, with 13 bases in the middle. Germline V gene lookup returns CDR1 SEHNR and CDR2 FQNEAQ (reference sequence). CDR3 in amino acids: CASSLARQTFNTEAFF. CDR3 coding DNA: TGTGCCAGCAGCTTAGCGCGGCAGACCTTCAACACTGAAGCTTTCTTT. Full variable domain (rest looked up from reference TRBV7-9 and TRBJ1-1): DTGVSQNPRHKITKRGQNVTFRCDPISEHNRLYWYRQTLGQGPEFLTYFQNEAQLEKSRLLSDRFSAERPKGSFSTLEIQRTEQGDSAMYLCASSLARQTFNTEAFFGQGTRLTVV.

The CDR3 DNA reads TGCAGCGCCAGACTAGCGGGGCAGTGGAATGAGCAGTACTTC. Protein: CSARLAGQWNEQYF. V usage is TRBV29-1 and J usage is TRBJ2-7; 11 bases fit TRBD2. Germline CDR1 SQVTM, CDR2 ANQGSEA. V gave up 7 bases and J gave up 7 bases; unmatched junction bases: 12. The CDR3 length is 14 residues.

This rearrangement joins TRBV13 to TRBJ2-5; TRBD1 matches at 10 bases. Trimming took 4 bases from V and 2 from J; bases not matched to a gene: 10. The germline V gene has CDR1 PRHDT and CDR2 FYEKMQ (reference sequence). The CDR3 runs to 17 residues. CDR3: CASSSETGGDPQETQYF. The CDR3 DNA reads TGTGCCAGCAGCTCCGAGACAGGGGGCGATCCTCAAGAGACCCAGTACTTC.

This clonotype was picked up many times. V and J are TRBV28 and TRBJ2-5; TRBD1 aligns across 9 bases. Losses at the gene ends were 3 bases for V and 0 bases for J; bases not matched to a gene: 5. The length of the CDR3 is 16 residues. Germline V gives CDR1 MDHEN, CDR2 SYDVKM. The CDR3 protein is CASSFLGQGYQETQYF. The CDR3 bases are TGTGCCAGCAGTTTTCTAGGACAGGGGTACCAAGAGACCCAGTACTTC.

This chain joins TRBV12-3 or TRBV12-4 and TRBJ2-3; 14 bases align to TRBD2. After removal of 3 bases from V and 1 base from J, the junction contained 6 bases not matched to a gene. The CDR3 consists of 18 residues. The CDR3 sequence is CASSLGLAGAMGTDTQYF. CDR3 nucleotides: TGTGCCAGCAGTTTGGGACTAGCGGGAGCGATGGGCACAGATACGCAGTATTTT.

The chain carries TRBV20-1 and TRBJ1-1; D might be TRBD1 (6 bases). CDR3 length: 14 residues. Trimming stripped 3 bases from V and 2 bases from J, with 13 bases between. CDR1 is DFQATT and CDR2 is SNEGSKA in the germline V gene (reference sequence). DNA of the CDR3: TGCAGTGCTAGGGCTTGGACAGAAAACACTGAAGCTTTCTTT. It translates to CSARAWTENTEAFF.

V is TRBV9 and J is TRBJ1-5; D not certain. Germline V CDR1 and CDR2: SGDLS, YYNGEE. Trimming stripped 4 bases from V and 9 bases from J, with 14 bases between. This CDR3 spans 13 amino acids. The CDR3 region is CASSSGPSWPQHF. The CDR3, as DNA: TGTGCCAGCAGCTCCGGGCCCTCCTGGCCCCAGCATTTT.

The V and J genes are TRBV6-1 and TRBJ1-4; 9 bases agree with TRBD1. This CDR3 region has 15 residues. Unmatched junction bases numbered 8, after V lost 7 bases and J lost 5 bases. In germline, CDR1 is MNHNS, CDR2 SASEGT. CDR3 residues: CASNPGTGRNEKLFF. The CDR3 nucleotides are TGTGCCAGCAACCCAGGGACAGGGCGGAATGAAAAACTGTTTTTT.

V usage is TRBV4-1 and J usage is TRBJ1-1; D gene ambiguous. The V gene lost 2 bases and the J gene lost 10 bases, with 8 bases spanning the gap. The CDR3 runs 11 residues. In germline, CDR1 is MGHRA, CDR2 YSYEKL. CDR3 loop: CASSQRAGAFF. The CDR3, as DNA: TGCGCCAGCAGCCAAAGGGCAGGAGCTTTCTTT.

The table lists this clonotype with a few counts. The CDR3 coding sequence is TGCAGTGCTGCCCCTTTCACCCAGACTCATGGCTACACCTTC. It codes for CSAAPFTQTHGYTF. The V call is TRBV20-1, the J call TRBJ1-2; D remains unclear. Trimming removed 5 bases at V and 6 bases at J, with 19 bases between. Germline values: CDR1 DFQATT, CDR2 SNEGSKA (reference sequence). CDR3 length equals 14 residues.

The J gene is TRBJ1-5, the V gene TRBV28, with D unclear. Germline CDR1 MDHEN, CDR2 SYDVKM. This CDR3 is built from 19 residues. Trimming shortened V by 6 bases and J by 0 bases, and 24 bases separated the two germline ends. The chain's CDR3 is CASRFSPMGGRLSNQPQHF. The CDR3 bases are TGTGCCAGCAGGTTCTCTCCTATGGGCGGGCGGCTTAGCAATCAGCCCCAGCATTTT.

Ten or more counts support this clonotype. The chain is built from TRBV29-1 and TRBJ2-7; D may be TRBD1 (5 bases). Trimming shortened V by 4 bases and J by 0 bases, and 10 bases separated the two germline ends. This CDR3 comprises 13 residues. CDR1 is SQVTM and CDR2 is ANQGSEA in the germline V gene. CDR3 in amino acids: CSVARQLSYEQYF. The CDR3 nucleotides are TGCAGCGTTGCCCGACAGCTCTCCTACGAGCAGTACTTC.

V is TRBV11-2 and J is TRBJ1-1; perhaps TRBD1 as D (5 bases). Germline V gene lookup returns CDR1 SGHAT and CDR2 FQNNGV. This CDR3 has 14 amino acids. V lost 4 bases to trimming and J lost 4 bases, with 13 bases between them. As DNA, the CDR3 is TGTGCCAGCAGCTCCCAGGGTACTAGCACTGAAGCTTTCTTT. The encoded protein is CASSSQGTSTEAFF.

This clonotype was seen a handful of times. The rearrangement links TRBV20-1 to TRBJ2-1; 10 nucleotides match TRBD2. CDR1 and CDR2 (germline): DFQATT, SNEGSKA (reference sequence). The CDR3 is 13 amino acids. With V trimmed by 7 bases and J by 2 bases, 2 bases remained unmatched. CDR3 sequence reads: CSEGTSAYNEQFF. The CDR3, as DNA: TGCAGTGAGGGGACTAGCGCCTACAATGAGCAGTTCTTC.

This clonotype appeared many times. The chain combines TRBV24-1 with TRBJ2-7; TRBD1 matches 9 bases. The V and J ends lost 0 bases and 2 bases, in that order; junction bases with no gene match: 7. CDR1 and CDR2 (germline): KGHDR, SFDVKD. This CDR3 has 17 amino acids. CDR3 protein: CATSDLMTGGEPYEQYF. CDR3 nucleotide sequence: TGTGCCACCAGTGATTTGATGACAGGGGGTGAACCCTACGAGCAGTACTTC.